This TCR beta chain was retrieved from a study of Graves' ophthalmopathy and Graves' hyperthyroidism. Findings and caveats of the study: Most expanded clonotypes from thyroid (those above 0.001 frequency) were also found in blood.

The study amplified TCR beta CDR3 regions using RNA transcripts. Second-round multiplex PCR came after first-round RT-PCR with HTBI primers. TCRdb called the multiplex PCR reads again in MiXCR, with one record for every CDR3 protein. The sample includes 150,000 or so distinct CDR3 sequences, about two fifths of them seen just once. This CDR3 spans 15 amino acids. The V gene end was trimmed by 6 bases and the J gene end by 3 bases; junction bases not matched to a gene: 10. Germline assignment: CDR1 MDHEN and CDR2 SYDVKM. This clonotype occurred many times. No antigen is known for it. The receptor comes from a man aged 25-40 years with Graves' ophthalmopathy. The sequenced sample consisted of peripheral blood. V is TRBV28 and J is TRBJ2-7, with TRBD2 identical over 8 bases. CDR3 sequence: CASSPNSGILYEQYF. CDR3 nucleotides: TGTGCCAGCAGCCCCAATAGCGGGATCCTCTACGAGCAGTACTTC.